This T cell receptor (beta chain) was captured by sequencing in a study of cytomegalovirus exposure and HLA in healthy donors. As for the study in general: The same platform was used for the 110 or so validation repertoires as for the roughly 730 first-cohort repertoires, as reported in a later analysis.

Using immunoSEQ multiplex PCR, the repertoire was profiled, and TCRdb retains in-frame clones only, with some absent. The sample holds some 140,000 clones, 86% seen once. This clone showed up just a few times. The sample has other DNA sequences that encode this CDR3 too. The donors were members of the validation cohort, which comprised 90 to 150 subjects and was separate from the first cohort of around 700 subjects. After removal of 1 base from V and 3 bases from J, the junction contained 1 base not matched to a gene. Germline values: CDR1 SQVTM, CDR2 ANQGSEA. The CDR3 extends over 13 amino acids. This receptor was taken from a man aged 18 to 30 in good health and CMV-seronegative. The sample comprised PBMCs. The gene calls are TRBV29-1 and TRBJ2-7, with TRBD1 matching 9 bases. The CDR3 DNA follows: TGCAGCGTTGAAGGGGACAGGGACTACGAGCAGTACTTC. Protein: CSVEGDRDYEQYF.